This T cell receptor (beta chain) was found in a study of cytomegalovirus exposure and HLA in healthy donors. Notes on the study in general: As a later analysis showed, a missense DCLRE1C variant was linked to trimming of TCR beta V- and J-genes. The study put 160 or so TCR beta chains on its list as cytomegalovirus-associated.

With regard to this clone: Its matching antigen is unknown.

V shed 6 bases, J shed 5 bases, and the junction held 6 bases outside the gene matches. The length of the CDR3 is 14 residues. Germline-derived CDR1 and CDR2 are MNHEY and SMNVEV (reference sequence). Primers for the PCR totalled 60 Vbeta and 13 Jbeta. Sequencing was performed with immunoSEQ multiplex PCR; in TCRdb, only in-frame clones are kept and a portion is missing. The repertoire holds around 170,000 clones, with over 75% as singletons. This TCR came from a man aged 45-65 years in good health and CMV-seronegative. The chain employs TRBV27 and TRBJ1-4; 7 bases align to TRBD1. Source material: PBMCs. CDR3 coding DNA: TGTGCCAGCAGACACAGGGGCAAGAATGAAAAACTGTTTTTT. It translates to CASRHRGKNEKLFF.